These 26 T cell receptor beta chains were sequenced from one sample in a study of vaccination and CD4 T cells after COVID-19. The antigens of these receptors remain unknown. Treatment here: approximately nine-day PBMC culture with coronavirus spike peptide pools or control peptides (ViraFEST assay). An Oncomine TCR Beta short-read assay was used to sequence the DNA from cultured CD4+ T cells. TCRdb reprocessed the PCR reads via MiXCR and lists one record per CDR3 protein. The sample holds under 5,000 distinct CDR3 sequences, about 20% seen once. Sequencing input: CD4+ T cells from blood, cultured in vitro. The receptor source for this set is a human donor who had recovered from COVID-19.

As concerns this clonotype: Just one base apart from a much larger clone, this may be a read error. This chain uses TRBV20-1 with TRBJ2-1, with a tentative D call TRBD1 (7 bases). The CDR3 covers 13 residues. Germline-derived CDR1 and CDR2 are DFQATT and SNEGSKA (reference sequence). V dropped 5 bases and J dropped 12 bases, with 20 bases sitting between them. For the CDR3, the DNA is TGCAGTGCTCGATCCCAGGGGGGCGGTGGGCAGTTCTTC. Amino acid sequence: CSARSQGGGGQFF.

The chain combines TRBV13 with TRBJ1-1; D unresolved. CDR1 and CDR2 from the germline V gene are PRHDT and FYEKMQ (reference sequence). The CDR3 runs 14 residues. V lost 0 bases and J 0 bases, leaving 5 bases between the germline ends. The CDR3 sequence is CASSLGPVNTEAFF. The CDR3 DNA reads TGTGCCAGCAGCTTAGGGCCCGTGAACACTGAAGCTTTCTTT.

This clonotype was counted a few times. V and J are TRBV30 and TRBJ2-5; D might be TRBD1 (5 bases). V lost 0 bases and J 0 bases, leaving 11 bases between the germline ends. CDR3 length: 15 amino acids. In germline, CDR1 is GTSNPN, CDR2 SVGIG (reference sequence). CDR3 bases: TGTGCCTGGAGTGTAGGGCAGGGCGACCAAGAGACCCAGTACTTC. Amino acids: CAWSVGQGDQETQYF.

This clonotype occurred a few times. V gene TRBV12-5 combines with J gene TRBJ2-7; D gene ambiguous. CDR1 and CDR2 from the germline V gene are LGHNT and FRNRAP. The CDR3 has 15 amino acids. V was trimmed by 2 bases and J by 8 bases, leaving 19 bases between them. The CDR3 DNA reads TGTGCTAGTGGTTTGAGCCCTACAGCGATAACAAAGCAGTACTTC. It specifies CASGLSPTAITKQYF.

This clonotype was recorded once. This chain joins TRBV6-1 and TRBJ1-1, with D possibly TRBD1 on 6 matching bases. The CDR3 has 16 residues. Germline lookup yields CDR1 MNHNS and CDR2 SASEGT. V lost 6 bases and J lost 1, with 18 bases in between. The CDR3 is CASRNNKGHQNTEAFF. The CDR3 DNA reads TGTGCCAGCAGAAACAACAAGGGACATCAGAACACTGAAGCTTTCTTT.

The chain couples TRBV3-1 to TRBJ1-2; 11 positions agree with TRBD1. Germline assignment: CDR1 LGHDT and CDR2 YNNKEL (reference sequence). V dropped 0 bases and J dropped 4; count of bases not matched to a gene: 4. The CDR3 is 16 amino acids. CDR3 nucleotide sequence: TGTGCCAGCAGCCAAGAAGGGGGGACAGGGGGCTATGGCTACACCTTC. It codes for CASSQEGGTGGYGYTF.

The J gene is TRBJ2-7, the V gene TRBV12-3 or TRBV12-4; D might be TRBD2 (6 bases). The CDR3 loop spans 14 amino acids. Trimming removed 5 bases at V and 0 bases at J, with 11 bases between. CDR3 nucleotide sequence: TGTGCCAGCAGTCCGCTAGCGTTCTCCTACGAGCAGTACTTC. This translates into CASSPLAFSYEQYF.

This clonotype has just a few counts. V usage is TRBV27 and J usage is TRBJ2-6; D is uncertain. The V end was cut by 8 bases, the J end by 2 bases, with 22 bases between. CDR1 is MNHEY and CDR2 is SMNVEV in the germline V gene (reference sequence). The CDR3 is 18 amino acids. The chain's CDR3 is CASCSLYPRITGANVLTF. The CDR3 DNA sequence: TGTGCCAGCTGCAGTTTATATCCACGGATAACTGGGGCCAACGTCCTGACTTTC. The variable domain in full, completed from reference TRBV27 and TRBJ2-6, reads EAQVTQNPRYLITVTGKKLTVTCSQNMNHEYMSWYRQDPGLGLRQIYYSMNVEVTDKGDVPEGYKVSRKEKRNFPLILESPSPNQTSLYFCASCSLYPRITGANVLTFGAGSRLTVL.

This clonotype was detected only a few times. The V call is TRBV7-8, the J call TRBJ1-2, with 8 bases identical to TRBD1. V trimming: 6 bases; J trimming: 7 bases; junction bases outside the gene matches: 13. The germline V gene has CDR1 SGHVS and CDR2 FQNEAQ. CDR3 length: 15 residues. The CDR3 region has the DNA TGTGCCAGCAGATCACGTTCAGGGGGCGCAGGTGGCTACACCTTC. Translation gives CASRSRSGGAGGYTF.

The genes are TRBV12-3 or TRBV12-4 and TRBJ1-1; D is undetermined. The CDR3 contains 13 residues. Trimming cost V 6 bases and J 3 bases, with 11 bases left between them. CDR3 protein: CASSLLIDTEAFF. CDR3 DNA sequence: TGTGCCAGCAGCCTGCTTATTGACACTGAAGCTTTCTTT.

This chain joins TRBV24-1 and TRBJ2-1, with TRBD1 identical over 9 bases. V gave up 3 bases and J gave up 6 bases; unmatched junction bases: 8. Germline-derived CDR1 and CDR2 are KGHDR and SFDVKD. CDR3 size: 16 residues. The CDR3 bases are TGTGCCACCAGTGATCCCTCGGGACAGGGAACCAATGAGCAGTTCTTC. Amino acid sequence: CATSDPSGQGTNEQFF.

The rearrangement links TRBV6-1 to TRBJ2-3, with 14 bases identical to TRBD2. There are 16 residues in the CDR3. Germline assignment: CDR1 MNHNS and CDR2 SASEGT. The V segment lost 7 bases and the J segment 4 bases; nucleotides outside the gene matches: 7. CDR3 nucleotide sequence: TGTGCCAGCAACCGACTAGCGGGGGGGCCCCCAGATACGCAGTATTTT. This translates into CASNRLAGGPPDTQYF.

The rearrangement joins TRBV12-3 or TRBV12-4 to TRBJ2-1; D is undetermined. V shed 8 bases and J shed 10 bases, with 18 bases lying between them. This CDR3 contains 13 residues. The DNA for the CDR3 is TGTGCCAGCGGCAAGCTACTGAATTCGGAGCAGTTCTTC. Its translation is CASGKLLNSEQFF.

The chain combines TRBV28 with TRBJ2-7; 9 positions match TRBD1. CDR1 and CDR2 from the germline V gene are MDHEN and SYDVKM. V was clipped by 5 bases and J by 4 bases; unmatched bases: 12. CDR3 length: 16 residues. The CDR3 region is CASSILEDRGRYEQYF. The CDR3 DNA reads TGTGCCAGCAGTATTCTCGAGGACAGGGGCCGATACGAGCAGTACTTC.

Sample share makes this clonotype medium-sized. The V call is TRBV11-3, the J call TRBJ2-1; D gene unclear. The CDR3 is 13 residues long. V lost 3 bases, J lost 7 bases, and 10 bases lay in between. Germline V gene data show CDR1 as SGHNT and CDR2 as YENEEA. The chain's CDR3 is CASSLNLRNEQFF. For the CDR3, the DNA is TGTGCCAGCAGCTTGAACTTGAGGAATGAGCAGTTCTTC.

By frequency in the sample, this clonotype is medium-sized (0.01 to 0.1%). The J gene is TRBJ2-7, the V gene TRBV12-3 or TRBV12-4; D unresolved. The CDR3 contains 11 residues. The V gene lost 5 bases and the J gene lost 6 bases, with 8 bases spanning the gap. The CDR3 bases are TGTGCCAGCAGTATATACTCCGAGCAGTACTTC. It is translated as CASSIYSEQYF.

The genes are TRBV30 and TRBJ1-3; D not certain. This CDR3 region has 15 residues. V lost 0 bases and J 2 bases, leaving 11 bases between the germline ends. Germline CDR1 is GTSNPN and CDR2 is SVGIG (reference sequence). The CDR3 loop reads CAWSVLGNAGNTIYF. The DNA of the CDR3 is TGTGCCTGGAGTGTATTGGGGAATGCTGGAAACACCATATATTTT.

The chain joins TRBV6-1 to TRBJ2-7; 9 bases are a match to TRBD1. Germline lookup yields CDR1 MNHNS and CDR2 SASEGT. The CDR3 has 12 amino acids. The V segment lost 7 bases and the J segment 6 bases; nucleotides outside the gene matches: 4. This CDR3 reads CASTRTGVEQYF. As DNA, the CDR3 is TGTGCCAGCACCCGGACAGGGGTCGAGCAGTACTTC.

V usage is TRBV30 and J usage is TRBJ1-5; D is uncertain. CDR3 length: 15 residues. Deletions cut 2 bases from V and 0 bases from J, with 11 bases between. The germline V gene has CDR1 GTSNPN and CDR2 SVGIG (reference sequence). Here the CDR3 reads CAWSPGQYSNQPQHF. The CDR3 DNA reads as TGTGCCTGGAGTCCTGGTCAGTATAGCAATCAGCCCCAGCATTTT. The entire variable domain, with the rest obtained from reference TRBV30 and TRBJ1-5, is as follows: SQTIHQWPATLVQPVGSPLSLECTVEGTSNPNLYWYRQAAGRGLQLLFYSVGIGQISSEVPQNLSASRPQDRQFILSSKKLLLSDSGFYLCAWSPGQYSNQPQHFGDGTRLSIL.

The V and J genes are TRBV20-1 and TRBJ2-5, with D possibly TRBD2 on 7 matching bases. CDR1 is DFQATT and CDR2 is SNEGSKA in the germline V gene (reference sequence). V was pared by 3 bases and J by 5 bases, with 13 bases between. The CDR3 sequence is 13 residues long. The CDR3 DNA is TGCAGTGCTAGTCGGGGGGCCTGGGAGACCCAGTACTTC. Its protein is CSASRGAWETQYF.

The chain uses TRBV6-1 and TRBJ2-1, with D possibly called TRBD1 or TRBD2 (6 bases each). Germline V gives CDR1 MNHNS, CDR2 SASEGT. V dropped 11 bases and J dropped 5 bases, with 16 bases sitting between them. This CDR3 contains 13 residues. CDR3 sequence: CAGSGEVHNEQFF. CDR3 in DNA: TGTGCCGGGTCAGGGGAGGTCCACAATGAGCAGTTCTTC.

In its sample, this clonotype was seen once. V and J are TRBV5-5 and TRBJ1-6; 8 positions agree with TRBD1. The germline V gene has CDR1 SGHKS and CDR2 YYEKEE (reference sequence). The J segment lost 2 bases and the V segment lost 2 bases, leaving 9 bases of the junction unmatched. The CDR3 runs to 18 residues. The CDR3 here is CASSFPDRALPYNSPLHF. The CDR3 region has the DNA TGTGCCAGCAGCTTCCCGGACAGGGCCCTCCCCTATAATTCACCCCTCCACTTT.

The rearrangement uses TRBV4-1 and TRBJ1-4, with 10 bases fitting TRBD1. This CDR3 region has 15 residues. V trimming: 1 base; J trimming: 8 bases; junction bases outside the gene matches: 4. Germline CDR1 reads MGHRA; CDR2 reads YSYEKL. The CDR3 sequence: CASSQGGTGDEKLFF. CDR3 DNA: TGCGCCAGCAGCCAAGGTGGGACAGGGGACGAAAAACTGTTTTTT.

This clonotype has a handful of counts. The CDR3 sequence: CASSEFSDTQYF. For the CDR3, the DNA is TGTGCCAGCAGCGAATTTTCAGATACGCAGTATTTT. V usage is TRBV2 and J usage is TRBJ2-3; D ambiguous. Germline CDR1 reads SNHLY; CDR2 reads FYNNEI. The ends were cut back, 6 bases at V and 4 bases at J, with 8 bases in the middle. This CDR3 is built from 12 residues.

The gene calls are TRBV18 and TRBJ2-5, with D unresolved. Between the trimmed V and J ends, which lost 3 bases and 4 bases, there was a span of 6 bases. The V gene's germline CDR1 is KGHSH and CDR2 LQKENI. The CDR3 loop spans 12 amino acids. DNA of the CDR3: TGTGCCAGCTCACCGGGCCCAGAGACCCAGTACTTC. Residues: CASSPGPETQYF. Supplemented by reference TRBV18 and TRBJ2-5, the full variable domain reads NAGVMQNPRHLVRRRGQEARLRCSPMKGHSHVYWYRQLPEEGLKFMVYLQKENIIDESGMPKERFSAEFPKEGPSILRIQQVVRGDSAAYFCASSPGPETQYFGPGTRLLVL.

The J gene is TRBJ1-2, the V gene TRBV20-1; D remains ambiguous. V was cut by 7 bases and J by 8 bases, with 17 bases left in between. This CDR3 contains 12 residues. Germline V CDR1 and CDR2: DFQATT, SNEGSKA (reference sequence). CDR3 sequence reads: CSGSGEGMGYTF. The CDR3 DNA is TGCAGTGGTTCTGGGGAGGGCATGGGCTACACCTTC.